This entry is about one TCR beta chain. What it recognizes is unknown. cDNA serving as the sequencing template came from extracted, reverse transcribed RNA. Profiling relied on immunoSEQ multiplex PCR, and the TCRdb table lists in-frame clones only, not all of them. The sample lists about 76,000 clones, around 61% occurring once. This record comes from a study of CD8+ T cells in alopecia areata. General study findings and limits: In lesional scalp, particularly from alopecia totalis/universalis, clonality was higher than in normal scalp.

Treatment described: oral pan-JAK inhibitor, 5-10 mg twice daily. This CDR3 has 14 amino acids. The germline gives CDR1 SNHLY, CDR2 FYNNEI. Trimming removed 1 base from V and 2 bases from J, with 9 bases in between. The chain joins TRBV2 to TRBJ2-7, with TRBD2 as a possible D gene (6 bases). The sequence was collected from a human donor with alopecia areata. Specimen: CD8+ T cells sorted from blood, collected at week 24, from a patient treated with tofacitinib. In DNA form, the CDR3 reads TGTGCCAGCAGTGAAGTACGGGAGCCCTACGAGCAGTACTTC. Its protein is CASSEVREPYEQYF.